These 9 T cell receptor beta chains were sequenced from one sample in a study of T cell changes during pregnancy in multiple sclerosis (dated by TCRdb to between 2018 and 2021). The receptor library was made with the immunoSEQ multiplex PCR assay. As stored in TCRdb, this immuneACCESS dataset retains in-frame rearrangements with V and J assigned. A fraction of the clones does not appear; measured against another copy, unresolved V genes explain less than half of the discrepancy, and the remainder lacks a known reason. For this sample there are about 48,000 clones; approximately 92% appear just once. The ten largest clones take up roughly 0.99% of the sample. Source: CD4+ T cells from peripheral blood mononuclear cells, taken in the second trimester of pregnancy. The receptors derive from a female donor in good health, enrolled as a control in a pregnancy study.

This chain connects TRBV10-3 to TRBJ2-7; 8 nucleotides align to TRBD2. V lost 6 bases, J lost 5 bases, and 15 bases stayed unmatched. CDR1 and CDR2 from the germline V gene are ENHRY and SYGVKD. The CDR3 consists of 16 residues. The CDR3: CAIRGVLTGGTHEQYF. The CDR3 DNA reads as TGTGCCATCAGGGGGGTCTTAACGGGAGGGACCCACGAGCAGTACTTC.

This clone occurred once. This rearrangement joins TRBV11-3 to TRBJ2-5, with 8 bases aligning to TRBD1. The length of the CDR3 is 14 residues. Germline-derived CDR1 and CDR2 are SGHNT and YENEEA. The V and J ends lost 4 bases and 5 bases, in that order; junction bases with no gene match: 6. CDR3 sequence (DNA): TGTGCCAGCAGCTCACCGGACAGGGCCGAGACCCAGTACTTC. Its protein product is CASSSPDRAETQYF.

This clone was found once. The chain uses TRBV19 and TRBJ2-1; TRBD2 matches 10 bases. The V gene's germline CDR1 is LNHDA and CDR2 SQIVND (reference sequence). There are 15 residues in the CDR3. With 3 bases clipped from V and 3 bases from J, the junction kept 2 bases outside the gene matches. Written as DNA, the CDR3 is TGTGCCAGTAGTATTTGGACTAGCGGCTACAATGAGCAGTTCTTC. This encodes CASSIWTSGYNEQFF.

This chain joins TRBV7-3 and TRBJ2-6; 8 bases fit TRBD2. The CDR3 is made up of 15 amino acids. The ends lost 5 bases at V and 4 bases at J; junction bases unmatched: 4. The germline V gene has CDR1 SGHTA and CDR2 FQGTGA. CDR3 residues: CASSPGGSGANVLTF. The DNA for the CDR3 is TGTGCCAGCAGCCCGGGGGGGAGCGGGGCCAACGTCCTGACTTTC. The whole variable domain, remainder taken from reference TRBV7-3 and TRBJ2-6, is GAGVSQTPSNKVTEKGKYVELRCDPISGHTALYWYRQSLGQGPEFLIYFQGTGAADDSGLPNDRFFAVRPEGSVSTLKIQRTERGDSAVYLCASSPGGSGANVLTFGAGSRLTVL.

The rearrangement joins TRBV7-9 to TRBJ2-3; D is possibly TRBD2 (5 bases). Germline V gene lookup returns CDR1 SEHNR and CDR2 FQNEAQ (reference sequence). This CDR3 region has 17 residues. V was clipped by 5 bases and J by 6 bases, with 24 bases between them. The CDR3 here is CASSPKRLGVAKDTQYF. The CDR3 DNA follows: TGTGCCAGCAGCCCGAAACGCCTTGGCGTAGCGAAGGATACGCAGTATTTT. The full variable domain, completed using reference TRBV7-9 and TRBJ2-3, is DTGVSQNPRHKITKRGQNVTFRCDPISEHNRLYWYRQTLGQGPEFLTYFQNEAQLEKSRLLSDRFSAERPKGSFSTLEIQRTEQGDSAMYLCASSPKRLGVAKDTQYFGPGTRLTVL.

V usage is TRBV2 and J usage is TRBJ2-2; D is unresolved. The CDR3 is made up of 14 amino acids. Between the trimmed V and J ends, which lost 2 bases and 6 bases, there was a span of 10 bases. The germline V gene encodes CDR1 SNHLY and CDR2 FYNNEI. The CDR3 region is CASSEKRLAGELFF. DNA for the CDR3: TGTGCCAGCAGTGAAAAACGACTGGCCGGGGAGCTGTTTTTT.

This chain uses TRBV7-8 with TRBJ1-1; unclear D gene. Looked up from germline, CDR1 is SGHVS and CDR2 is FQNEAQ. The V gene lost 0 bases and the J gene lost 1 base, with 6 bases spanning the gap. CDR3 length: 14 amino acids. This chain's CDR3 is CASSLAYRNTEAFF. As DNA, the CDR3 is TGTGCCAGCAGCTTAGCATATCGGAACACTGAAGCTTTCTTT.

The chain carries TRBV28 and TRBJ2-3; 9 bases are a match to TRBD2. V shed 3 bases and J 11 bases; nucleotides not matched to a gene: 6. Germline CDR1 MDHEN, CDR2 SYDVKM. The CDR3 extends over 13 amino acids. CDR3 residues: CASSLGGGAGQYF. CDR3 DNA sequence: TGTGCCAGCAGTTTGGGCGGGGGGGCCGGGCAGTATTTT.

The chain links TRBV6-1 to TRBJ2-1; 11 bases line up with TRBD2. The CDR3 spans 15 residues. Looked up from germline, CDR1 is MNHNS and CDR2 is SASEGT. The V segment lost 3 bases and the J segment 6 bases; nucleotides outside the gene matches: 4. The CDR3 region is CASSDGSGGANEQFF. CDR3 DNA sequence: TGTGCCAGCAGTGACGGTAGCGGGGGGGCCAATGAGCAGTTCTTC.